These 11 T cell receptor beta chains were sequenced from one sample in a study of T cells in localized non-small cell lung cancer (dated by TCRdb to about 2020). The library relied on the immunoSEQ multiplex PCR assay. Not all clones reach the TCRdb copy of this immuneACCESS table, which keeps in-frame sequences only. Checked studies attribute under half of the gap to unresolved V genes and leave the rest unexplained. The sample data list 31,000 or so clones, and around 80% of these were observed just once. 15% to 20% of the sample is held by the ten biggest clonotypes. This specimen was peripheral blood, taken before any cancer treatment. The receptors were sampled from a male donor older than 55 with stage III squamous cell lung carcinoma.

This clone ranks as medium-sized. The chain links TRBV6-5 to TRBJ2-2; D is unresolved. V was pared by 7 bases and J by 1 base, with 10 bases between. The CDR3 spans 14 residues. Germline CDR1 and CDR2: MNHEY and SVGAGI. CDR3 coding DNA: TGTGCCAGCAAGGTTCGGCGGAACACCGGGGAGCTGTTTTTT. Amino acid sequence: CASKVRRNTGELFF.

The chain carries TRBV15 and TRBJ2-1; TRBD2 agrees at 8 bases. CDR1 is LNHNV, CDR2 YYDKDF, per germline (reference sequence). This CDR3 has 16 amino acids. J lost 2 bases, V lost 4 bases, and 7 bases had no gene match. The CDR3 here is CATSILAGSPYNEQFF. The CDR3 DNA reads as TGTGCCACCAGCATCTTAGCGGGATCGCCCTACAATGAGCAGTTCTTC.

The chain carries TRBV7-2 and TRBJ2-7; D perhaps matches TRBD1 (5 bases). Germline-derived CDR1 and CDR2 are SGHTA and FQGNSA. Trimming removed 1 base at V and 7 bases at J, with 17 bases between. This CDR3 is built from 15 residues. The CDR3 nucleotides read TGTGCCAGCAGCTTAGGACAGCAACTACAGAGGGAGCAGTACTTC. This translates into CASSLGQQLQREQYF.

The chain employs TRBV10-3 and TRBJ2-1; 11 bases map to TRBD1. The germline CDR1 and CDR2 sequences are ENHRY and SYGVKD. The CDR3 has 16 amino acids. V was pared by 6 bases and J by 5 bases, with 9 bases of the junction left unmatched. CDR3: CAISQAGTGGDNEQFF. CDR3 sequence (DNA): TGTGCCATCAGCCAAGCAGGGACAGGGGGGGACAATGAGCAGTTCTTC.

The CDR3: CASSLESGSSTDTQYF. DNA for the CDR3: TGCGCCAGCAGCTTGGAATCGGGGTCTAGCACAGATACGCAGTATTTT. V is TRBV5-1 and J is TRBJ2-3; weak D call: TRBD2 (5 bases). Germline loops: CDR1 SGHRS, CDR2 YFSETQ. Trimming pared 0 bases from V and 0 bases from J, leaving 11 bases between. CDR3 length: 16 amino acids.

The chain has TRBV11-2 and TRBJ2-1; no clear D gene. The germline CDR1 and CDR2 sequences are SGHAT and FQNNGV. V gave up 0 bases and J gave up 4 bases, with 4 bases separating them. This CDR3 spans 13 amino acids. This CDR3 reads CASSLDSYNEQFF. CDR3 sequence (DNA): TGTGCCAGCAGCTTAGATTCTTACAATGAGCAGTTCTTC.

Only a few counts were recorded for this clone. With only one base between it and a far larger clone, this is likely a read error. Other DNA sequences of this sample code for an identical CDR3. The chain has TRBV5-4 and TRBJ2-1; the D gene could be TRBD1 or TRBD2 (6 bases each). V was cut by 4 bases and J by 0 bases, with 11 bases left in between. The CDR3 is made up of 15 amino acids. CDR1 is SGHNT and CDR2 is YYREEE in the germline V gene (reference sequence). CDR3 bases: TGTGCCAGCAGCCGGGGGCAGAACTCCTACAATGAGCAGTTCTTC. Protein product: CASSRGQNSYNEQFF.

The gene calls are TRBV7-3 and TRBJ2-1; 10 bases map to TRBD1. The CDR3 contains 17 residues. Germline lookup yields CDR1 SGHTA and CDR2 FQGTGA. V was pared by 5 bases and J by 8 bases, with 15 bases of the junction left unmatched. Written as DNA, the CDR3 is TGTGCCAGCAGCCCCAGGGGGACAGGGGTAAAATGGCATGAGCAGTTCTTC. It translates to CASSPRGTGVKWHEQFF.

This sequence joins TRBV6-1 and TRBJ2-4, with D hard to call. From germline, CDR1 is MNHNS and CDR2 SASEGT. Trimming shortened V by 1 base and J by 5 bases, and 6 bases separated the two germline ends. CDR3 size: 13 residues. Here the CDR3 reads CASSEDWENIQYF. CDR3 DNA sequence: TGTGCCAGCAGTGAAGATTGGGAAAACATTCAGTACTTC.

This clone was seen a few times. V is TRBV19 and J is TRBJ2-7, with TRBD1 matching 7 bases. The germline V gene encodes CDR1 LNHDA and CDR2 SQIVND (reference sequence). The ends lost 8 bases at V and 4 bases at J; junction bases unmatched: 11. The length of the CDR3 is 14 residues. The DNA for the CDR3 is TGTGCCAGTGCAGGACAGGCTTCCTCATACGAGCAGTACTTC. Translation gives CASAGQASSYEQYF.

The CDR3 spells CASSVTSGAYNEQFF. In DNA form, the CDR3 reads TGTGCCAGCAGCGTCACTAGCGGGGCTTACAATGAGCAGTTCTTC. The chain is built from TRBV9 and TRBJ2-1, with 10 nucleotides matching TRBD2. The CDR3 totals 15 residues. The junction had 3 bases not matched to a gene; V was cut back by 2 bases and J by 4 bases. The V gene's germline CDR1 is SGDLS and CDR2 YYNGEE.